This entry is about one T cell receptor beta chain. The record originates from a study of blood T cell repertoires in COVID-19. On the study more broadly: Both acute and convalescent COVID-19 samples were obtained from the United States, Italy and Spain. In each case, the material was cDNA or gDNA derived from T cells, B-cell-depleted T cells, or PBMCs.

Per the original data handling: The assay estimated nucleated cells by amplifying reference gene primers. The repertoire was sequenced with immunoSEQ multiplex PCR; TCRdb's copy has only in-frame clones and lacks some. V, J and clone size are those of that table, while D and trimming were read from the DNA. The profile shows 150,000 or so clones, roughly 85% of them singletons. Sequenced: PBMCs or T cells enriched from blood (not recorded which). The sequence derives from a woman aged 45-65 years who had recovered from COVID-19.

CDR3 protein: CASSRGQETQYF. The CDR3 DNA follows: TGCGCCAGCAGCAGGGGGCAAGAGACCCAGTACTTC. This rearrangement joins TRBV5-1 to TRBJ2-5; perhaps TRBD1 as D (6 bases). Germline V gene lookup returns CDR1 SGHRS and CDR2 YFSETQ. V dropped 4 bases and J dropped 2 bases, with 6 bases sitting between them. The CDR3 covers 12 residues. Full variable domain (missing parts from reference TRBV5-1 and TRBJ2-5): KAGVTQTPRYLIKTRGQQVTLSCSPISGHRSVSWYQQTPGQGLQFLFEYFSETQRNKGNFPGRFSGRQFSNSRSEMNVSTLELGDSALYLCASSRGQETQYFGPGTRLLVL.